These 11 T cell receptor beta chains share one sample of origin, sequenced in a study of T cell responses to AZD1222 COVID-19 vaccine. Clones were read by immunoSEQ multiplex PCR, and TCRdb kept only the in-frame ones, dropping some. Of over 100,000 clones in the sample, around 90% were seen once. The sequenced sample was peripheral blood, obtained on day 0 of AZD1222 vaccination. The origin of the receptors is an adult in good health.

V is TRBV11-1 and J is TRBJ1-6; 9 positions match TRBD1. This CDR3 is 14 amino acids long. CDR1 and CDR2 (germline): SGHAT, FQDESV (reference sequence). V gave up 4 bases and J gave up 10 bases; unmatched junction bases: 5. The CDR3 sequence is CASSSGQGGSPLHF. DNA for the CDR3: TGTGCCAGCAGCTCGGGACAGGGAGGATCACCCCTCCACTTT.

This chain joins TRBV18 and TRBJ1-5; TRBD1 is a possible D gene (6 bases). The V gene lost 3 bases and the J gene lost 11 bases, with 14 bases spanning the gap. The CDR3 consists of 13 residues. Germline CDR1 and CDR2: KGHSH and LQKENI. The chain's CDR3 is CASSPGGPVTQHF. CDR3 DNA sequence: TGTGCCAGCTCACCTGGGGGCCCAGTGACCCAGCATTTT.

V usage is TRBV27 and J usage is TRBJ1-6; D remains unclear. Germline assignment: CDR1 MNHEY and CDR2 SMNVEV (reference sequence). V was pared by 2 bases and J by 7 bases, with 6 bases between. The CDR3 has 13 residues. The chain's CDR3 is CASSLVRNSPLHF. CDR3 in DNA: TGTGCCAGCAGTTTAGTGAGAAATTCACCCCTCCACTTT.

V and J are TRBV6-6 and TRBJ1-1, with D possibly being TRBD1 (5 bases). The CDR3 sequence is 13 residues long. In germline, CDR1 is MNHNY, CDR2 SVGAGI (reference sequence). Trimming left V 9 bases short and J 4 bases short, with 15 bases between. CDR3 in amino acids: CASGRGWSTEAFF. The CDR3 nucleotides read TGTGCCAGTGGGAGGGGATGGAGCACTGAAGCTTTCTTT.

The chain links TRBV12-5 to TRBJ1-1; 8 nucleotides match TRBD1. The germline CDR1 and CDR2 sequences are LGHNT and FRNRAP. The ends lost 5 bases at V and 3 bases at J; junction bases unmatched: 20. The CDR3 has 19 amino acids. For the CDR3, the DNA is TGTGCTAGTGGTCCCAGGCGGGCAGGGGGCCCGGGTCCCCACACTGAAGCTTTCTTT. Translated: CASGPRRAGGPGPHTEAFF.

CDR3 loop: CASSRSGGMSYEQYF. CDR3 nucleotide sequence: TGTGCCAGCAGTAGATCAGGGGGCATGTCCTACGAGCAGTACTTC. V usage is TRBV6-5 and J usage is TRBJ2-7; 8 bases line up with TRBD1. This CDR3 spans 15 amino acids. Germline V gives CDR1 MNHEY, CDR2 SVGAGI. V trimming: 5 bases; J trimming: 1 base; junction bases outside the gene matches: 7.

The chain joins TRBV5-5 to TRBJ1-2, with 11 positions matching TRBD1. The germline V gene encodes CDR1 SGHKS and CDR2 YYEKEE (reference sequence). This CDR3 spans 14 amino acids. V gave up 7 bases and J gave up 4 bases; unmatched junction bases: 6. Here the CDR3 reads CASAWTGGTYGYTF. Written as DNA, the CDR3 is TGTGCCAGCGCCTGGACAGGGGGCACCTATGGCTACACCTTC.

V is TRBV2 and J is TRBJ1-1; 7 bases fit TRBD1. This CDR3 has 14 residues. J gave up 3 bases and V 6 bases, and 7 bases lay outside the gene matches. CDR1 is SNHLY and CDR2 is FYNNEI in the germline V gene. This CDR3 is CASRGNRGDTEAFF. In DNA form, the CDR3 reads TGTGCCAGCAGGGGAAACAGGGGAGACACTGAAGCTTTCTTT.

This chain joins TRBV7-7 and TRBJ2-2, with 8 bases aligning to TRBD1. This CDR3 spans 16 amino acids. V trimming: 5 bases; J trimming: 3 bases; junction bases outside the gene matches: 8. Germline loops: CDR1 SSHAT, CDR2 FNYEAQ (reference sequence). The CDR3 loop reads CASSPLATGDTGELFF. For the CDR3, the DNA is TGTGCCAGCAGCCCACTCGCGACAGGGGACACCGGGGAGCTGTTTTTT.

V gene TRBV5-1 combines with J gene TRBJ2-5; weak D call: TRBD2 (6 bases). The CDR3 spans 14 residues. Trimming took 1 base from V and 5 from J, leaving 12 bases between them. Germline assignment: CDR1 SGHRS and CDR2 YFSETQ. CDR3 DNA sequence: TGCGCCAGCAGCTTGAAACTAGCTGGTGAGACCCAGTACTTC. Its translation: CASSLKLAGETQYF.

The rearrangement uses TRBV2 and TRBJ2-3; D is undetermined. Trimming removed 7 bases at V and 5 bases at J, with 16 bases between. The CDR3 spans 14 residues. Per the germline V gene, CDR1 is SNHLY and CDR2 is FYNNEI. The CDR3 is CASTLRPGKDTQYF. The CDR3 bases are TGTGCCAGCACCCTGAGGCCCGGTAAAGATACGCAGTATTTT.